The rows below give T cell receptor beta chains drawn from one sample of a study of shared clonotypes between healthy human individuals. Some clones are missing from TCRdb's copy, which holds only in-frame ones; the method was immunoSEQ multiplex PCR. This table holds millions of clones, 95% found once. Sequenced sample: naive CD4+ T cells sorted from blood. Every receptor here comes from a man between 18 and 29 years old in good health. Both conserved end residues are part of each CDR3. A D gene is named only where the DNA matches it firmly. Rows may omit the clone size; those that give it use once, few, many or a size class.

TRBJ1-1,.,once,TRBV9,CASSVDGQPNTEAFF,TGTGCCAGCAGCGTAGACGGACAGCCGAACACTGAAGCTTTCTTT
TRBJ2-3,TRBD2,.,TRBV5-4,CASSFRLAGVTDTQYF,TGTGCCAGCAGCTTTCGTCTAGCGGGAGTAACAGATACGCAGTATTTT
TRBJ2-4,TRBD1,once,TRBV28,CASSAQGASLAKNIQYF,TGTGCCAGCAGTGCACAGGGGGCTTCGTTGGCCAAAAACATTCAGTACTTC
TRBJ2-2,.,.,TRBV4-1,CASSQERDTGELFF,TGCGCCAGCAGCCAAGAGCGGGACACCGGGGAGCTGTTTTTT
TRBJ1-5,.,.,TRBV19,CASSKGDNQPQHF,TGTGCCAGTAGTAAAGGGGACAATCAGCCCCAGCATTTT
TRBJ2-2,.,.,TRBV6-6,CASSYSITANTGELFF,TGTGCCAGCAGTTACTCGATCACTGCGAACACCGGGGAGCTGTTTTTT
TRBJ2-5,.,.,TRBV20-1,CSARWQETQYF,TGCAGTGCTAGATGGCAAGAGACCCAGTACTTC
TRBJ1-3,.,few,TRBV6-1,CASSDRGLGNTIYF,TGTGCCAGCAGTGACAGGGGACTAGGAAACACCATATATTTT
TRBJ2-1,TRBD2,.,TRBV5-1,CASRVLTSGDGYNEQFF,TGCGCCAGCAGAGTCCTGACTAGCGGGGACGGGTACAATGAGCAGTTCTTC
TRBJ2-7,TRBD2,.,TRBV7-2,CASSPRLARTYEQYF,TGTGCCAGCAGCCCCAGACTAGCGCGCACCTACGAGCAGTACTTC
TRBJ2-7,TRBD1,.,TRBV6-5,CASSRQGRNPYEQYF,TGTGCCAGCAGCCGACAGGGTAGAAACCCCTACGAGCAGTACTTC
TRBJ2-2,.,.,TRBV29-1,CSVVNTGELFF,TGCAGCGTTGTTAACACCGGGGAGCTGTTTTTT
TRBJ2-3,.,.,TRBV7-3,CASRLPGISTDTQYF,TGTGCCAGCAGGCTCCCAGGGATCAGCACAGATACGCAGTATTTT
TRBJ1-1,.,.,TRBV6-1,CASSEESGGTTEAFF,TGTGCCAGCAGTGAAGAGTCAGGAGGGACCACTGAAGCTTTCTTT
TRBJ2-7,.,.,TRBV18,CASSPLPDSEQYF,TGTGCCAGCTCACCACTTCCGGATTCCGAGCAGTACTTC
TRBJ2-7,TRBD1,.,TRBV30,CAWSVMTGLLGEQYF,TGTGCCTGGAGTGTCATGACAGGGCTTCTCGGCGAGCAGTACTTC
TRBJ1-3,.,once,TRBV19,CASSIARSSGNTIYF,TGTGCCAGTAGTATCGCCAGGAGCTCTGGAAACACCATATATTTT
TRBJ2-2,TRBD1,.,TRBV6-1,CASELQGVNTGELFF,TGTGCCAGCGAGCTTCAGGGGGTAAACACCGGGGAGCTGTTTTTT
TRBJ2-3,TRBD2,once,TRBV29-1,CSVERLGGGYSTDTQYF,TGCAGCGTTGAAAGGCTGGGGGGAGGGTATAGCACAGATACGCAGTATTTT
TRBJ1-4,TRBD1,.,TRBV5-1,CASSLPAGTGDEKLFF,TGCGCCAGCAGCTTGCCCGCCGGGACAGGGGATGAAAAACTGTTTTTT
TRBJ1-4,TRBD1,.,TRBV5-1,CASSLDAGGTNEKLFF,TGCGCCAGCAGCTTGGATGCAGGGGGGACTAATGAAAAACTGTTTTTT
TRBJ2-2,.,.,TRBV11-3,CASSLVSGNTGELFF,TGTGCCAGCAGCTTAGTATCGGGGAACACCGGGGAGCTGTTTTTT
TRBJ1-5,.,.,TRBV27,CASSSGRGSQPQHF,TGTGCCAGCAGTTCCGGCCGGGGATCTCAGCCCCAGCATTTT
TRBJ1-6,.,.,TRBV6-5,CASSYLPGGSPLHF,TGTGCCAGCAGTTACCTTCCTGGCGGATCACCCCTCCACTTT
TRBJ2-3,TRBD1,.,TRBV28,CASSTTGQGTDTQYF,TGTGCCAGCAGTACAACAGGACAGGGCACAGATACGCAGTATTTT
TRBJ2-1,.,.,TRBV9,CASSGGDYNEQFF,TGTGCCAGCAGCGGAGGGGACTACAATGAGCAGTTCTTC
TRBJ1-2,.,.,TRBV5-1,CASSLGEAPLYGYTF,TGCGCCAGCAGCTTGGGGGAGGCCCCTCTCTATGGCTACACCTTC
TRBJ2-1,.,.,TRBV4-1,CASSQDRGAGVGNEQFF,TGCGCCAGCAGCCAAGATCGTGGCGCGGGTGTAGGCAATGAGCAGTTCTTC
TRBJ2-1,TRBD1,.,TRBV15,CATSRTLTGLPYNEQFF,TGTGCCACCAGCAGAACCCTGACAGGGCTTCCCTACAATGAGCAGTTCTTC
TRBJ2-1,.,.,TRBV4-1,CASSQGRKGNEQFF,TGCGCCAGCAGCCAAGGCCGTAAAGGCAATGAGCAGTTCTTC
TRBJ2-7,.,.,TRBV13,CASSLRSSYEQYF,TGTGCCAGCAGCTTAAGGAGTAGTTACGAGCAGTACTTC
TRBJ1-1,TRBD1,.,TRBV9,CASSVVQGGTEAFF,TGTGCCAGCAGCGTAGTTCAGGGGGGAACTGAAGCTTTCTTT
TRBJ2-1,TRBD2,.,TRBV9,CASSGKRGGGNEQFF,TGTGCCAGCAGCGGAAAGCGGGGGGGCGGCAATGAGCAGTTCTTC
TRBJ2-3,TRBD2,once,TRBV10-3,CATKTSGKDKGTDTQYF,TGTGCCACCAAGACTAGCGGGAAGGATAAAGGCACAGATACGCAGTATTTT
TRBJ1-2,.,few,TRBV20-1,CSATGLYGYTF,TGCAGTGCCACGGGGCTCTACGGCTACACCTTC
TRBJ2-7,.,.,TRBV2,CASSASRSGEQYF,TGTGCCAGCAGTGCTTCCCGGTCTGGCGAGCAGTACTTC
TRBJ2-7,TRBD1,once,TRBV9,CASSSDRGLGYEQYF,TGTGCCAGCAGCTCCGACAGGGGGCTCGGTTACGAGCAGTACTTC
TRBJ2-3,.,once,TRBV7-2,CASSRLSGLSTDTQYF,TGTGCCAGCAGTCGACTAAGCGGCCTTAGCACAGATACGCAGTATTTT
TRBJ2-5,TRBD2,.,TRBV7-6,CASSHNSGSRETQYF,TGTGCCAGCAGCCACAATAGCGGGAGTAGAGAGACCCAGTACTTC
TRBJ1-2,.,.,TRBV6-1,CASSFRTYGYTF,TGTGCCAGCAGTTTTCGGACTTATGGCTACACCTTC
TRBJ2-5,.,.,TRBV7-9,CASSFQEIVRQTQYF,TGTGCCAGCAGCTTCCAGGAGATAGTCCGGCAGACCCAGTACTTC
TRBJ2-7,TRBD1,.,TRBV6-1,CASRGQTYEQYF,TGTGCCAGCAGGGGACAGACCTACGAGCAGTACTTC
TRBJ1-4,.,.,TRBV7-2,CASSFQNEKLFF,TGTGCCAGCAGCTTCCAGAATGAAAAACTGTTTTTT
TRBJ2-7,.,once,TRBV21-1,CASGSGRGHYEQYF,TGTGCCAGCGGCTCGGGCAGGGGGCATTACGAGCAGTACTTC
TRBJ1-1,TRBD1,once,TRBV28,CASSSNRGPRNRAFF,TGTGCCAGCAGTTCTAACAGGGGGCCTAGAAATCGAGCTTTCTTT
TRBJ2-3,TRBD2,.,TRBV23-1,CASSQSPWRGSTDTQYF,TGCGCCAGCAGTCAATCGCCTTGGCGGGGGAGCACAGATACGCAGTATTTT
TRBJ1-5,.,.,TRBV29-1,CSPWTVDRNQPQHF,TGCAGCCCTTGGACAGTCGACCGGAATCAGCCCCAGCATTTT
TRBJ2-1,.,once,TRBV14,CASSQERGAQGAYNEQFF,TGTGCCAGCAGCCAAGAACGGGGGGCCCAGGGGGCCTACAATGAGCAGTTCTTC
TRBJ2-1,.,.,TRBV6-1,CASSESGLWVYNEQFF,TGTGCCAGCAGTGAGTCGGGACTTTGGGTTTACAATGAGCAGTTCTTC
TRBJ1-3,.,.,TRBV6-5,CASSTSVSGNTIYF,TGTGCCAGCAGTACTTCAGTCTCTGGAAACACCATATATTTT
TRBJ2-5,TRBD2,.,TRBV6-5,CASSLTSGEETQYF,TGTGCCAGCAGCTTGACTAGCGGGGAAGAGACCCAGTACTTC
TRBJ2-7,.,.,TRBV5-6,CASSLRRTGTANYEQYF,TGTGCCAGCAGCTTGAGGAGGACGGGTACAGCGAACTACGAGCAGTACTTC
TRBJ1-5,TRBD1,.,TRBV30,CAWSANTGGGQPQHF,TGTGCCTGGAGCGCGAACACAGGGGGCGGTCAGCCCCAGCATTTT
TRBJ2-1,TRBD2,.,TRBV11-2,CASSSLGLAGGNRLVEQFF,TGTGCCAGCAGCTCCCTGGGACTAGCGGGAGGGAATCGGCTGGTGGAGCAGTTCTTC
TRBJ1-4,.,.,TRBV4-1,CASSQMGQPTEKLFF,TGCGCCAGCAGCCAGATGGGACAACCAACAGAAAAACTGTTTTTT
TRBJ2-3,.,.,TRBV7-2,CASSTTGTGTDTQYF,TGTGCCAGCAGCACGACCGGGACCGGCACAGATACGCAGTATTTT
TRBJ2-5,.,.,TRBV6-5,CASFSGGQETQYF,TGTGCCAGCTTCTCCGGGGGACAAGAGACCCAGTACTTC